Shown below are 23 T cell receptor beta chains from a single sample sequenced in a study of regulatory T cells in long-lasting Graves disease. Time point here: newly diagnosed GD, antithyroid drugs for less than 3 months. There was RNA extracted from PBMCs, and the TCR library was made from it. For TCR beta, libraries came from iRepertoire HTBI primers and Arm-PCR of CDR3 regions. TCRdb redid the calling of the multiplex PCR reads with MiXCR, one entry per CDR3 protein. Of around 230,000 distinct CDR3 sequences in the sample, about 18% were seen once. Sample: peripheral blood mononuclear cells (PBMCs), taken at new diagnosis, from a patient treated with antithyroid drugs. The receptors come from a female donor with Graves disease.

The chain combines TRBV12-3 or TRBV12-4 with TRBJ1-2; no clear D gene. V lost 7 bases, J lost 6 bases, and 21 bases lay in between. This CDR3 region has 15 residues. CDR3 coding DNA: TGTGCCAGCACCCCCGTTTTCCGAACAAGCCATGGCTACACCTTC. Protein: CASTPVFRTSHGYTF.

This chain links TRBV9 with TRBJ2-2, with 16 positions matching TRBD2. Germline CDR1 and CDR2: SGDLS and YYNGEE. There are 19 residues in the CDR3. With 0 bases clipped from V and 7 bases from J, the junction kept 9 bases outside the gene matches. The CDR3 loop is CASSVEGTSGRAVGGELFF. The CDR3 nucleotides are TGTGCCAGCAGCGTAGAGGGGACTAGCGGGAGGGCCGTCGGCGGGGAGCTGTTTTTT.

The sample holds many counts of this clonotype. The J gene is TRBJ1-1, the V gene TRBV28; the D gene is possibly TRBD1 (5 bases). The V and J ends lost 8 bases and 5 bases respectively, with 18 bases between them. Germline values: CDR1 MDHEN, CDR2 SYDVKM. This CDR3 is 14 amino acids long. This CDR3 reads CASGTPGGRTEAFF. CDR3 nucleotide sequence: TGTGCCAGCGGGACCCCAGGCGGGCGTACTGAAGCTTTCTTT.

This chain uses TRBV25-1 with TRBJ2-3, with D maybe TRBD1 (6 bases). The ends were cut back, 3 bases at V and 2 bases at J, with 9 bases in the middle. Germline CDR1 MGHDK, CDR2 SYGVNS. The CDR3 extends over 14 amino acids. The CDR3 coding sequence is TGTGCCAGCAGTGAGACAGGTTACACAGATACGCAGTATTTT. It is translated as CASSETGYTDTQYF.

This clonotype was counted many times. V and J are TRBV20-1 and TRBJ2-7; TRBD2 aligns across 13 bases. This CDR3 comprises 15 residues. Trimming cost V 0 bases and J 5 bases; bases outside gene matches: 4. Per germline, CDR1 DFQATT and CDR2 SNEGSKA (reference sequence). In nucleotides, the CDR3 is TGCAGTGCTAGAGATTTACTAGCGGGAGGGCACGAGCAGTACTTC. This gives the protein CSARDLLAGGHEQYF.

Comment on this clonotype: One base away lies a much larger clone, so this may be a sequencing read error. The V and J genes are TRBV30 and TRBJ1-3; D remains unclear. CDR1 and CDR2 (germline): GTSNPN, SVGIG (reference sequence). The CDR3 extends over 12 amino acids. CDR3 in DNA: TGTGCCTGGAGTTCCTCTGGAAACACCAGATATTTT. Translating it yields CAWSSSGNTRYF.

Within the sample, this clonotype is medium-sized (0.01 to 0.1%). J is TRBJ2-1 and V is TRBV20-1; 8 positions agree with TRBD2. The CDR3 has 12 amino acids. The V gene's germline CDR1 is DFQATT and CDR2 SNEGSKA (reference sequence). Germline trimming cut 6 bases from V and 7 bases from J; bases unmatched to any gene: 5. The CDR3: CSAVPSGNEQFF. The CDR3 nucleotides are TGCAGTGCCGTTCCTAGCGGGAATGAGCAGTTCTTC.

In its sample, this clonotype was seen many times. The J gene is TRBJ1-1, the V gene TRBV6-2 or TRBV6-3; D unclear. Germline values: CDR1 MNHEY, CDR2 SVGEGT. The CDR3 consists of 15 residues. V lost 6 bases and J 0 bases, leaving 14 bases between the germline ends. In DNA form, the CDR3 reads TGTGCCAGCAGCCCAACCCCCGGCGTGAACACTGAAGCTTTCTTT. It encodes CASSPTPGVNTEAFF.

This clonotype was seen at least ten times. V and J are TRBV7-8 and TRBJ1-3; D may be TRBD1 (6 bases). Germline V gene lookup returns CDR1 SGHVS and CDR2 FQNEAQ. This CDR3 has 17 amino acids. V was shortened by 0 bases and J by 0 bases, with 12 bases between the two germline ends. CDR3 coding DNA: TGTGCCAGCAGCTTAGCGGGGGGGCTCAGCTCTGGAAACACCATATATTTT. This sequence encodes CASSLAGGLSSGNTIYF.

This clonotype was observed at least ten times. The chain joins TRBV20-1 to TRBJ2-5; D tentatively reads TRBD1 or TRBD2 (6 bases each). There are 14 residues in the CDR3. The ends were cut back, 5 bases at V and 6 bases at J, with 19 bases in the middle. The germline V gene has CDR1 DFQATT and CDR2 SNEGSKA (reference sequence). The CDR3: CSAPKGEVRKTQYF. In DNA form, the CDR3 reads TGCAGTGCTCCCAAGGGGGAGGTGAGGAAGACCCAGTACTTC.

This clonotype was observed many times. V and J are TRBV7-8 and TRBJ1-4, with TRBD1 matching over 7 bases. Germline CDR1 is SGHVS and CDR2 is FQNEAQ. CDR3 length: 14 amino acids. The V segment lost 2 bases and the J segment 5 bases; nucleotides outside the gene matches: 2. The CDR3 DNA follows: TGTGCCAGCAGCTTACGGGACAGAAATGAAAAACTGTTTTTT. Translated, it gives CASSLRDRNEKLFF.

This clonotype has at least ten counts. The rearrangement joins TRBV7-8 to TRBJ1-6; the D is unclear. The germline gives CDR1 SGHVS, CDR2 FQNEAQ. This CDR3 spans 13 amino acids. V was pared by 10 bases and J by 4 bases, with 11 bases between. The CDR3 bases are TGTGCCACTGGGCGGGGTTATAATTCACCCCTCCACTTT. This encodes CATGRGYNSPLHF.

This clonotype was recorded many times. This chain connects TRBV24-1 to TRBJ2-1; 16 bases match TRBD2. V shed 4 bases and J 9 bases; nucleotides not matched to a gene: 14. This CDR3 contains 19 residues. Germline CDR1 reads KGHDR; CDR2 reads SFDVKD. The CDR3 region has the DNA TGTGCCACCAGTGACCCAGTTCCGGGACTAGCGGGAGGGAGGGGTGAGCAGTTCTTC. Translated: CATSDPVPGLAGGRGEQFF.

Ten or more counts support this clonotype. The chain carries TRBV30 and TRBJ2-7, with D possibly being TRBD1 (6 bases). V lost 5 bases and J 2 bases, leaving 13 bases between the germline ends. From germline, CDR1 is GTSNPN and CDR2 SVGIG (reference sequence). CDR3 length equals 13 residues. In DNA, the CDR3 is TGTGCCTGGCAGCAGACAGGAGCCTACGAGCAGTACTTC. Its protein product is CAWQQTGAYEQYF.

This clonotype was seen ten or more times. Here the CDR3 DNA reads TGTGCCAGCGCGAACCTAGCGGGAGTGCCCGGGGAGCTGTTTTTT. It encodes CASANLAGVPGELFF. V gene TRBV27 combines with J gene TRBJ2-2; 10 nucleotides line up with TRBD2. Germline lookup yields CDR1 MNHEY and CDR2 SMNVEV (reference sequence). The CDR3 extends over 15 amino acids. J lost 6 bases, V lost 8 bases, and 9 bases had no gene match.

This clonotype was found many times. This chain uses TRBV10-2 with TRBJ2-1; 8 nucleotides match TRBD2. The trim removed 1 base at V and 12 bases at J, leaving 2 bases unmatched. The germline V gene has CDR1 WSHSY and CDR2 SAAADI. The CDR3 extends over 12 amino acids. In DNA, the CDR3 is TGCGCCAGCAGTGAGTTGGCGGGGGGGCAGTTCTTC. Translating gives CASSELAGGQFF.

The chain joins TRBV7-9 to TRBJ2-1; 7 bases are shared with TRBD2. The CDR3 spans 15 residues. From germline, CDR1 is SEHNR and CDR2 FQNEAQ (reference sequence). With V trimmed by 4 bases and J by 0 bases, 3 bases remained unmatched. CDR3 nucleotide sequence: TGTGCCAGCAGCTCGGGGACTATCTCCTACAATGAGCAGTTCTTC. Residues: CASSSGTISYNEQFF.

About this clonotype itself: Just one base apart from a much larger clone, this may be a read error. V and J are TRBV28 and TRBJ1-2; D unresolved. The CDR3 runs 14 residues. V lost 3 bases, J lost 7 bases, and 15 bases lay in between. The germline gives CDR1 MDHEN, CDR2 SYDVKM. The CDR3 DNA reads TGTGCCAGCAGTTTCGGCGTGAGACGCGGTGGCTACACCTTC. Its protein product is CASSFGVRRGGYTF.

This clonotype has a count of ten or more. This chain joins TRBV2 and TRBJ2-3, with TRBD1 matching over 7 bases. The germline CDR1 and CDR2 sequences are SNHLY and FYNNEI. J gave up 0 bases and V 6 bases, and 9 bases lay outside the gene matches. The CDR3 length is 16 residues. CDR3 region: CASRSGQETSTDTQYF. DNA for the CDR3: TGTGCCAGCAGATCAGGACAGGAAACTAGCACAGATACGCAGTATTTT.

This clonotype came up many times. The J gene is TRBJ2-7, the V gene TRBV3-1; 16 bases are a match to TRBD2. This CDR3 contains 18 residues. V shed 0 bases, J shed 6 bases, and the junction held 8 bases outside the gene matches. Germline-derived CDR1 and CDR2 are LGHDT and YNNKEL (reference sequence). CDR3 DNA: TGTGCCAGCAGCCAAGATTCCGGGACTAGCGGGAGGGCCGCCGAGCAGTACTTC. Its protein is CASSQDSGTSGRAAEQYF.

This clonotype occurred many times. The chain employs TRBV20-1 and TRBJ2-3, with TRBD2 matching over 8 bases. In germline, CDR1 is DFQATT, CDR2 SNEGSKA (reference sequence). CDR3 length: 14 amino acids. V shed 5 bases and J 3 bases; nucleotides not matched to a gene: 7. The CDR3 loop is CSASAGERTDTQYF. CDR3 bases: TGCAGTGCTTCAGCGGGAGAGAGAACAGATACGCAGTATTTT.

This clonotype showed up many times. This chain connects TRBV9 to TRBJ2-1; no clear D gene. Trimming left V 0 bases short and J 5 bases short, with 12 bases between. The germline V gene encodes CDR1 SGDLS and CDR2 YYNGEE. The CDR3 has 15 amino acids. CDR3 region: CASSVGFSKDNEQFF. CDR3 sequence (DNA): TGTGCCAGCAGCGTAGGGTTCAGCAAGGACAATGAGCAGTTCTTC.

Concerning this clonotype itself: A single base separates this from a much larger clone, so it may be a read error. The chain links TRBV7-2 to TRBJ2-7; 10 bases are shared with TRBD2. The CDR3 has 20 amino acids. V shed 3 bases, J shed 7 bases, and the junction held 24 bases outside the gene matches. The V gene's germline CDR1 is SGHTA and CDR2 FQGNSA. The CDR3 bases are TGTGCCAGCAGCTTCGACCCATCTAGCGGGAGAGCCTTCATCTACAATGAGCAGTACTTC. It codes for CASSFDPSSGRAFIYNEQYF.